Below are 27 T cell receptor beta chains sequenced from a single sample in a study of OX40 agonist ivuxolimab in advanced cancers. Only in-frame clones appear in the TCRdb table, and some are missing; sequencing was by immunoSEQ multiplex PCR. Of about 19,000 clones in the sample, nearly 85% were seen once. Sample: CD4+ or CD8+ T cells sorted from blood, taken in a trial of the OX40 agonist ivuxolimab. Receptor source: an adult with an advanced solid tumor such as melanoma, head and neck, liver or kidney cancer.

This sequence joins TRBV12-5 and TRBJ2-7; D perhaps matches TRBD2 (6 bases). Germline assignment: CDR1 LGHNT and CDR2 FRNRAP. The CDR3 has 11 residues. V gave up 4 bases and J gave up 7 bases, with 8 bases separating them. The CDR3 loop reads CASGYGLEQYF. The CDR3 coding sequence is TGTGCTAGTGGTTACGGACTAGAGCAGTACTTC. The variable domain in full, completed from reference TRBV12-5 and TRBJ2-7, reads DARVTQTPRHKVTEMGQEVTMRCQPILGHNTVFWYRQTMMQGLELLAYFRNRAPLDDSGMPKDRFSAEMPDATLATLKIQPSEPRDSAVYFCASGYGLEQYFGPGTRLTVT.

The chain joins TRBV4-3 to TRBJ2-3; D is ambiguous. V lost 4 bases and J lost 0, with 11 bases in between. The CDR3 runs 15 residues. Germline V lookup: CDR1 LGHNA, CDR2 YSLEER. The CDR3 region has the DNA TGCGCCAGCAGCCCAACGGTTACTAGCACAGATACGCAGTATTTT. This encodes CASSPTVTSTDTQYF.

The rearrangement links TRBV28 to TRBJ1-1; perhaps TRBD1 as D (6 bases). From germline, CDR1 is MDHEN and CDR2 SYDVKM. The CDR3 has 14 residues. The V gene lost 6 bases and the J gene lost 3 bases, with 14 bases spanning the gap. The CDR3 DNA is TGTGCCAGCAGACAAGGGGGAGGGGACACTGAAGCTTTCTTT. Translation gives CASRQGGGDTEAFF. The whole variable domain, remainder taken from reference TRBV28 and TRBJ1-1, is DVKVTQSSRYLVKRTGEKVFLECVQDMDHENMFWYRQDPGLGLRLIYFSYDVKMKEKGDIPEGYSVSREKKERFSLILESASTNQTSMYLCASRQGGGDTEAFFGQGTRLTVV.

The chain carries TRBV4-1 and TRBJ1-5, with D hard to call. The CDR3 has 16 amino acids. Trimming stripped 1 base from V and 3 bases from J, with 13 bases between. In germline, CDR1 is MGHRA, CDR2 YSYEKL. The CDR3 region is CASSQVTGMYNQPQHF. CDR3 nucleotide sequence: TGCGCCAGCAGCCAAGTCACGGGTATGTACAATCAGCCCCAGCATTTT.

This chain uses TRBV7-9 with TRBJ2-4; no firm D call. Trimming removed 3 bases at V and 4 bases at J, with 10 bases between. The CDR3 totals 14 residues. Germline CDR1 is SEHNR and CDR2 is FQNEAQ (reference sequence). The chain's CDR3 is CASSLTGPKNIQYF. CDR3 in DNA: TGTGCCAGCAGCTTGACGGGCCCGAAAAACATTCAGTACTTC.

The CDR3 sequence: CASSLTGGGNQPQHF. In DNA form, the CDR3 reads TGTGCCAGCAGCTTAACAGGGGGAGGCAATCAGCCCCAGCATTTT. The chain recombines TRBV11-2 with TRBJ1-5, with 8 bases lining up with TRBD1. Germline V gene lookup returns CDR1 SGHAT and CDR2 FQNNGV. The CDR3 runs 15 residues. Trimming took 2 bases from V and 2 from J; bases not matched to a gene: 2.

The J gene is TRBJ1-3, the V gene TRBV6-1; D remains ambiguous. CDR3 length: 11 amino acids. Germline CDR1 MNHNS, CDR2 SASEGT. V was trimmed by 4 bases and J by 2 bases, leaving 0 bases between them. The CDR3 DNA is TGTGCCAGCAGTGCTGGAAACACCATATATTTT. This translates into CASSAGNTIYF.

The genes are TRBV6-6 and TRBJ1-2; perhaps TRBD1 as D (6 bases). The germline CDR1 and CDR2 sequences are MNHNY and SVGAGI (reference sequence). Deletions cut 7 bases from V and 6 bases from J, with 21 bases between. CDR3 length: 15 amino acids. This chain's CDR3 is CASIPKGEGVDGYTF. The CDR3 DNA reads as TGTGCCAGCATTCCCAAGGGGGAGGGGGTTGATGGCTACACCTTC.

This clone was counted once. The chain recombines TRBV15 with TRBJ2-7, with a weak D call TRBD1 (6 bases). V was trimmed by 3 bases and J by 0 bases, leaving 18 bases between them. The CDR3 length is 17 residues. The germline gives CDR1 LNHNV, CDR2 YYDKDF (reference sequence). DNA of the CDR3: TGTGCCACCAGCAGGAACCATGAGACAGGTAACTCCTACGAGCAGTACTTC. Residues: CATSRNHETGNSYEQYF.

The chain is built from TRBV4-3 and TRBJ2-1; possible D gene TRBD1, 6 bases. This CDR3 region has 17 residues. Germline V gene lookup returns CDR1 LGHNA and CDR2 YSLEER. Trimming removed 0 bases from V and 7 bases from J, with 19 bases in between. CDR3 residues: CASSQEVGQGNLNEQFF. In DNA form, the CDR3 reads TGCGCCAGCAGCCAAGAAGTAGGGCAGGGGAATCTGAATGAGCAGTTCTTC.

This chain joins TRBV19 and TRBJ1-2; D gene unclear. The CDR3 spans 14 residues. CDR1 is LNHDA, CDR2 SQIVND, per germline (reference sequence). V lost 5 bases, J lost 4 bases, and 14 bases lay in between. CDR3 sequence (DNA): TGTGCCAGTAGTCATGGGTTCGTTTCCTATGGCTACACCTTC. The encoded protein is CASSHGFVSYGYTF.

In the case of this clone: Other nucleotide sequences in the sample specify the same CDR3. The chain links TRBV28 to TRBJ1-5; D uncertain. The CDR3 spans 13 residues. Trimming took off 2 bases at V and 2 bases at J, with 4 bases between the two ends. CDR1 is MDHEN, CDR2 SYDVKM, per germline. The CDR3 sequence is CASSLQGNQPQHF. CDR3 in DNA: TGTGCCAGCAGTTTACAGGGCAATCAGCCCCAGCATTTT.

This rearrangement joins TRBV9 to TRBJ1-2; the match to TRBD1 covers 8 bases. Germline V lookup: CDR1 SGDLS, CDR2 YYNGEE. V lost 0 bases and J lost 4; bases outside the gene matches: 2. This CDR3 is 14 amino acids long. This CDR3 reads CASSVGTGGYGYTF. The CDR3 DNA reads TGTGCCAGCAGCGTAGGTACAGGGGGCTATGGCTACACCTTC.

In its sample, this clone was seen a few times. The rearrangement uses TRBV7-9 and TRBJ2-7; the match to TRBD1 covers 11 bases. The germline CDR1 and CDR2 sequences are SEHNR and FQNEAQ (reference sequence). The CDR3 sequence is 15 residues long. After removal of 5 bases from V and 4 bases from J, the junction contained 7 bases not matched to a gene. The CDR3 loop reads CASSPRDRGDYEQYF. DNA for the CDR3: TGTGCCAGCAGCCCTCGGGACAGGGGGGATTACGAGCAGTACTTC.

The J gene is TRBJ2-6, the V gene TRBV7-9; 7 bases fit TRBD1. V dropped 7 bases and J dropped 2; count of bases not matched to a gene: 5. Germline CDR1 and CDR2: SEHNR and FQNEAQ (reference sequence). CDR3 size: 15 residues. As DNA, the CDR3 is TGTGCCAGCACACCGACAGGGACTGGGGCCAACGTCCTGACTTTC. It codes for CASTPTGTGANVLTF.

The chain recombines TRBV5-6 with TRBJ2-1; TRBD1 might be the D (5 bases). The V and J ends lost 4 bases and 9 bases respectively, with 20 bases between them. CDR1 is SGHDT and CDR2 is YYEEEE in the germline V gene. The CDR3 sequence is 15 residues long. DNA for the CDR3: TGTGCCAGCAGCCAATTAACCCAGGGTGCCGGTGAGCAGTTCTTC. Amino acids: CASSQLTQGAGEQFF.

V usage is TRBV18 and J usage is TRBJ2-5, with 10 bases aligning to TRBD1. The V segment lost 4 bases and the J segment 5 bases; nucleotides outside the gene matches: 7. Germline loops: CDR1 KGHSH, CDR2 LQKENI. The CDR3 runs to 15 residues. CDR3 residues: CASSLDRGLTETQYF. CDR3 nucleotides: TGTGCCAGCTCACTCGACAGGGGGCTCACGGAGACCCAGTACTTC.

The rearrangement joins TRBV7-9 to TRBJ1-1; a possible D gene is TRBD1 (6 bases). Germline assignment: CDR1 SEHNR and CDR2 FQNEAQ (reference sequence). The CDR3 sequence is 13 residues long. Trimming removed 3 bases at V and 11 bases at J, with 16 bases between. The CDR3 reads CASSLGTGSGAFF. In nucleotides, the CDR3 is TGTGCCAGCAGCTTGGGAACAGGGAGTGGGGCTTTCTTT. The variable domain in full, with the rest retrieved from reference TRBV7-9 and TRBJ1-1, is DTGVSQNPRHKITKRGQNVTFRCDPISEHNRLYWYRQTLGQGPEFLTYFQNEAQLEKSRLLSDRFSAERPKGSFSTLEIQRTEQGDSAMYLCASSLGTGSGAFFGQGTRLTVV.

V and J are TRBV9 and TRBJ2-3; 9 bases are a match to TRBD2. With 4 bases clipped from V and 4 bases from J, the junction kept 7 bases outside the gene matches. This CDR3 comprises 15 residues. Germline assignment: CDR1 SGDLS and CDR2 YYNGEE. DNA for the CDR3: TGTGCCAGCAGCCCGGGACTAGCTTGGCCAGATACGCAGTATTTT. As protein: CASSPGLAWPDTQYF.

V usage is TRBV7-6 and J usage is TRBJ1-4; D uncertain. The length of the CDR3 is 13 residues. CDR1 and CDR2 (germline): SGHVS, FNYEAQ. Trimming cost V 5 bases and J 4 bases, with 8 bases left between them. The CDR3 loop reads CASSPSGNEKLFF. The DNA for the CDR3 is TGTGCCAGCAGCCCCTCCGGTAATGAAAAACTGTTTTTT.

This rearrangement joins TRBV9 to TRBJ2-5, with 13 bases fitting TRBD2. Germline V gene sequence: CDR1 SGDLS, CDR2 YYNGEE. This CDR3 spans 16 amino acids. V lost 4 bases to trimming and J lost 5 bases; unmatched junction nucleotides: 8. The CDR3 nucleotides read TGTGCCAGCAGCCCGACTAGCGGGGGGATAGGGGAGACCCAGTACTTC. Amino acid sequence: CASSPTSGGIGETQYF. The whole variable domain, remainder taken from reference TRBV9 and TRBJ2-5, is DSGVTQTPKHLITATGQRVTLRCSPRSGDLSVYWYQQSLDQGLQFLIQYYNGEERAKGNILERFSAQQFPDLHSELNLSSLELGDSALYFCASSPTSGGIGETQYFGPGTRLLVL.

The V call is TRBV4-2, the J call TRBJ2-3; D may be TRBD1 or TRBD2 (6 bases each). CDR3 size: 16 residues. CDR1 is LGHNA and CDR2 is YNFKEQ in the germline V gene. Deletions cut 6 bases from V and 2 bases from J, with 18 bases between. CDR3 residues: CASSPTGAPNTDTQYF. CDR3 coding DNA: TGTGCCAGCAGTCCGACGGGGGCGCCGAACACAGATACGCAGTATTTT.

The rearrangement joins TRBV7-9 to TRBJ2-5; D remains ambiguous. Germline-derived CDR1 and CDR2 are SEHNR and FQNEAQ (reference sequence). This CDR3 is 14 amino acids long. The V end was cut by 3 bases, the J end by 7 bases, with 15 bases between. In DNA, the CDR3 is TGTGCCAGCAGCTTGGCAGTGATCCGCGGGACCCAGTACTTC. It specifies CASSLAVIRGTQYF.

This clone appeared a few times. The J gene is TRBJ1-2, the V gene TRBV11-2, with TRBD1 as a possible D gene (5 bases). Trimming took off 2 bases at V and 1 base at J, with 14 bases between the two ends. Per the germline V gene, CDR1 is SGHAT and CDR2 is FQNNGV. The length of the CDR3 is 16 residues. As DNA, the CDR3 is TGTGCCAGCAGCTTACGAACAGGCGGCTTTAACTATGGCTACACCTTC. This gives the protein CASSLRTGGFNYGYTF.

The V call is TRBV7-8, the J call TRBJ2-1; 10 bases fit TRBD2. This CDR3 has 13 residues. Germline CDR1 SGHVS, CDR2 FQNEAQ. The V and J ends lost 10 bases and 9 bases, in that order; junction bases with no gene match: 9. CDR3 in amino acids: CATKRGGHAEQFF. In nucleotides, the CDR3 is TGTGCCACAAAGCGGGGGGGCCATGCTGAGCAGTTCTTC.

The chain couples TRBV11-1 to TRBJ2-7; D call uncertain. V was trimmed by 5 bases and J by 3 bases, leaving 5 bases between them. The germline CDR1 and CDR2 sequences are SGHAT and FQDESV (reference sequence). This CDR3 spans 11 amino acids. The CDR3 is CASSHDYEQYF. CDR3 coding DNA: TGTGCCAGCAGCCATGACTACGAGCAGTACTTC.

The V call is TRBV4-2, the J call TRBJ1-1; tentative D call: TRBD1 (6 bases). The CDR3 has 15 residues. The germline CDR1 and CDR2 sequences are LGHNA and YNFKEQ. Trimming stripped 4 bases from V and 3 bases from J, with 15 bases between. In DNA form, the CDR3 reads TGTGCCAGCAGCCTCCTACAGGGCGACTACACTGAAGCTTTCTTT. It yields the protein CASSLLQGDYTEAFF.